This T cell receptor beta chain was retrieved from a study of monozygotic twins with inflammatory bowel disease. After re-calling the 5' RACE reads, TCRdb lists one entry per CDR3 protein, DNA absent. The listing contains approximately 400,000 distinct CDR3 sequences. Blood, 2.5 ml, was drawn per donor. Per germline, CDR1 MNHNS and CDR2 SASEGT. There are 15 residues in the CDR3. The chain links TRBV6-1 to TRBJ2-5; absent DNA, TCRdb's TRBD1 call cannot be checked. Sample: blood. The clonotype was recovered from a human donor with ulcerative colitis or Crohn's disease, or a healthy co-twin of an affected twin (not recorded which). CDR3 sequence: CASSQPHRGPETQYF.